Following are 15 T cell receptor beta chains from one sample sequenced in a study of CD8+ T cells in alopecia areata. Treatment indicated: oral pan-JAK inhibitor, 5-10 mg twice daily. Extraction and reverse transcription of RNA yielded cDNA as the sequencing template. Clones were sequenced by immunoSEQ multiplex PCR, and TCRdb holds only the in-frame ones, with some missing. The sample has about 120,000 clones, around 53% seen once; the top ten hold 0.46%. This specimen consisted of CD4+ T cells sorted from blood, obtained at week 4, from a patient treated with tofacitinib. These receptors originate from a human donor with alopecia areata.

This clone was detected only once. This chain connects TRBV30 to TRBJ1-2; a possible D gene is TRBD1 (6 bases). Germline CDR1 GTSNPN, CDR2 SVGIG (reference sequence). V was cut by 2 bases and J by 7 bases, with 17 bases left in between. This CDR3 spans 14 amino acids. The CDR3, as DNA: TGTGCCTGGAGTCTAGGGATACAGGGTGGTGGCTACACCTTC. This codes for CAWSLGIQGGGYTF.

V usage is TRBV5-1 and J usage is TRBJ2-1, with 8 nucleotides matching TRBD2. With V trimmed by 0 bases and J by 0 bases, 8 bases remained unmatched. The CDR3 contains 18 residues. Germline V gene data show CDR1 as SGHRS and CDR2 as YFSETQ. In DNA, the CDR3 is TGCGCCAGCAGCTTGGTAACTAGCGGCGATAGCTCCTACAATGAGCAGTTCTTC. This sequence encodes CASSLVTSGDSSYNEQFF.

The chain employs TRBV29-1 and TRBJ2-1; a weak D match, TRBD1 (6 bases). Germline V CDR1 and CDR2: SQVTM, ANQGSEA. The CDR3 sequence is 13 residues long. Trimming shortened V by 2 bases and J by 7 bases, and 12 bases separated the two germline ends. The CDR3 region is CSVERGSSNEQFF. The CDR3 DNA follows: TGCAGCGTTGAAAGGGGGAGTTCGAATGAGCAGTTCTTC.

The J gene is TRBJ1-1, the V gene TRBV29-1; D might be TRBD1 (5 bases). This CDR3 comprises 12 residues. Germline CDR1 is SQVTM and CDR2 is ANQGSEA. The ends were cut back, 7 bases at V and 2 bases at J, with 11 bases in the middle. The CDR3, as DNA: TGCAGCGCCCGGGACGGTAACACTGAAGCTTTCTTT. Translation: CSARDGNTEAFF.

By sample fraction, this clone is medium-sized. The genes are TRBV19 and TRBJ1-1, with a weak D call TRBD1 (6 bases). Germline CDR1 reads LNHDA; CDR2 reads SQIVND (reference sequence). The V and J ends lost 4 bases and 3 bases respectively, with 6 bases between them. This CDR3 has 12 residues. The CDR3 nucleotides read TGTGCCAGTAGTAAGGGGGACACTGAAGCTTTCTTT. Its protein product is CASSKGDTEAFF.

V usage is TRBV2 and J usage is TRBJ2-1; 7 nucleotides match TRBD2. CDR3 length: 13 residues. CDR1 and CDR2 (germline): SNHLY, FYNNEI. V shed 6 bases, J shed 5 bases, and the junction held 4 bases outside the gene matches. The CDR3 nucleotides are TGTGCCAGCAGCGTACTAGCGAACAATGAGCAGTTCTTC. Its protein product is CASSVLANNEQFF. Filled out from reference TRBV2 and TRBJ2-1, the complete variable domain reads EPEVTQTPSHQVTQMGQEVILRCVPISNHLYFYWYRQILGQKVEFLVSFYNNEISEKSEIFDDQFSVERPDGSNFTLKIRSTKLEDSAMYFCASSVLANNEQFFGPGTRLTVL.

Written as DNA, the CDR3 is TGCAGCGTTGTGAGGGGAGGATCGACCGGGGAGCTGTTTTTT. This codes for CSVVRGGSTGELFF. The J gene is TRBJ2-2, the V gene TRBV29-1, with D perhaps TRBD2 (6 bases). Trimming removed 4 bases from V and 5 bases from J, with 14 bases in between. Germline V CDR1 and CDR2: SQVTM, ANQGSEA. The CDR3 is 14 amino acids.

The chain uses TRBV10-2 and TRBJ2-7; TRBD2 aligns across 11 bases. The germline gives CDR1 WSHSY, CDR2 SAAADI. There are 14 residues in the CDR3. J gave up 3 bases and V 7 bases, and 5 bases lay outside the gene matches. CDR3 sequence: CASTLTSGIYEQYF. The CDR3 nucleotides are TGCGCCAGCACCCTGACTAGCGGGATCTACGAGCAGTACTTC.

This clone was picked up a small number of times. The chain employs TRBV7-9 and TRBJ1-4; D gene uncertain. V lost 3 bases to trimming and J lost 4 bases, with 0 bases between them. The CDR3 is made up of 11 amino acids. In germline, CDR1 is SEHNR, CDR2 FQNEAQ (reference sequence). The CDR3 DNA is TGTGCCAGCAGCTTTAATGAAAAACTGTTTTTT. The encoded protein is CASSFNEKLFF.

This clone was seen only a few times. This chain joins TRBV5-6 and TRBJ2-1, with 7 bases lining up with TRBD2. Per the germline V gene, CDR1 is SGHDT and CDR2 is YYEEEE. The CDR3 runs to 14 residues. The V gene end was trimmed by 4 bases and the J gene end by 2 bases; junction bases not matched to a gene: 3. The CDR3 here is CASSGGTTYNEQFF. The CDR3 region has the DNA TGTGCCAGCAGCGGCGGGACTACCTACAATGAGCAGTTCTTC.

This clone was seen only once. CDR3 in DNA: TGTGCCAGCAGCGTAGGTCTGGACAGCGGACGAGAGCAGTTCTTC. Translation gives CASSVGLDSGREQFF. The V gene is TRBV9, the J gene TRBJ2-1, with a possible D match to TRBD1 (6 bases). CDR3 size: 15 residues. Germline CDR1 is SGDLS and CDR2 is YYNGEE. The ends were cut back, 0 bases at V and 10 bases at J, with 17 bases in the middle.

The CDR3 DNA reads TGCAGCGTTCTCGGACAGGGGGACACCATATATTTT. Amino acid sequence: CSVLGQGDTIYF. The V gene is TRBV29-1, the J gene TRBJ1-3; 10 nucleotides match TRBD1. Germline V CDR1 and CDR2: SQVTM, ANQGSEA. The CDR3 is 12 residues long. Losses at the gene ends were 5 bases for V and 8 bases for J; bases not matched to a gene: 3. The full variable domain, its missing parts supplied by reference TRBV29-1 and TRBJ1-3, is SAVISQKPSRDICQRGTSLTIQCQVDSQVTMMFWYRQQPGQSLTLIATANQGSEATYESGFVIDKFPISRPNLTFSTLTVSNMSPEDSSIYLCSVLGQGDTIYFGEGSWLTVV.

The chain carries TRBV6-5 and TRBJ2-7; 7 nucleotides line up with TRBD1. This CDR3 contains 16 residues. The V and J ends lost 4 bases and 3 bases, in that order; junction bases with no gene match: 12. Germline CDR1 and CDR2: MNHEY and SVGAGI. The CDR3 DNA reads TGTGCCAGCAGTTGGGACAGCCGTAAAAAGGACTACGAGCAGTACTTC. It is translated as CASSWDSRKKDYEQYF.

Here the CDR3 reads CSVLTTGWESIQYF. The CDR3 bases are TGCAGCGTTCTTACGACTGGTTGGGAAAGCATTCAGTACTTC. This chain joins TRBV29-1 and TRBJ2-4; D ambiguous. Per germline, CDR1 SQVTM and CDR2 ANQGSEA. The CDR3 sequence is 14 residues long. Trimming cost V 5 bases and J 9 bases, with 20 bases left between them.

This chain uses TRBV30 with TRBJ2-3; possibly TRBD2 for D (6 bases). V lost 4 bases and J 0 bases, leaving 14 bases between the germline ends. The CDR3 is made up of 15 amino acids. Germline V gene sequence: CDR1 GTSNPN, CDR2 SVGIG (reference sequence). CDR3 sequence: CAWNLAGRSTDTQYF. The CDR3 nucleotides are TGTGCCTGGAACCTGGCGGGACGCAGCACAGATACGCAGTATTTT.